The 29 T cell receptor gamma chains below come from one sample, sequenced in a study of γδ T cells in repeated Plasmodium falciparum infection. TCRdb re-processed the multiplex PCR reads via CATT. The profile shows approximately 28,000 gamma-chain clones, 2.5% to 3.5% of them singletons. Bulk repertoires came from Vgamma9/Vdelta2+ or Vdelta2-negative gammadelta T cells flow-sorted from PBMC. The specimen was gamma-delta T cells from blood. The receptors stem from a pool of human donors (malaria-infected and uninfected, not separated).

The chain combines TRGV2 with TRGJP1. Assignment of the J gene here rests on matching the DNA to germline, because TCRdb gives none. The CDR3 is 22 residues long. With V trimmed by 0 bases and J by 12 bases, 34 bases remained unmatched. Germline V gene lookup returns CDR1 EGSNGY and CDR2 YDSYNSKV. The CDR3 reads CATWDGHGAQSGSRGGHRFKIF. DNA of the CDR3: TGTGCCACCTGGGACGGGCACGGAGCACAATCAGGATCAAGGGGTGGTCATAGGTTCAAGATATTT.

Comments on this clone: This may be a read error: a much more frequent sequence differs by one nucleotide. It is unclear where the CDR3 begins or ends on the DNA, so no DNA is shown, and the CDR3 is as TCRdb lists it. The V gene is TRGV9; the J gene was not called. Inclusive of both ends, the CDR3 amounts to 32 amino acids. Germline V gene sequence: CDR1 GITISATS, CDR2 ISYDGTV (reference sequence). The CDR3 sequence is CALWESLIIIRNSLAVEQHLLSQVSIGRIQHF.

A remark on this clone: The protein that TCRdb holds for this DNA derives from a much larger clone and differs from the translated DNA at residue 9, which likely indicates a read error; the protein shown here is translated from the DNA. V is TRGV3 and J is TRGJ1 or TRGJ2. Germline matching of the DNA provided the J gene here, since TCRdb leaves it blank. The CDR3 sequence is 13 residues long. Germline assignment: CDR1 VTNTFY and CDR2 YDVSTARD (reference sequence). The CDR3 region has the DNA TGTGCCACCTGGGACAACAGTTATCATAAGAAACTCTTT. This gives the protein CATWDNSYHKKLF.

With regard to this clone: The mismatch at residue 9 between this DNA's translation and the TCRdb protein of a much larger clone likely reflects a read error; the protein shown is translated from the DNA. The chain links TRGV9 to TRGJ1 or TRGJ2. Here the J gene came from matching the DNA to germline, since TCRdb omits it. CDR1 is GITISATS and CDR2 is ISYDGTV in the germline V gene (reference sequence). The length of the CDR3 is 14 residues. DNA of the CDR3: TGTGCCTTGTGGGAGGTGTCGAATCATTATAAGAAACTCTTT. Encoded protein: CALWEVSNHYKKLF.

This clone was counted ten times or more. A far larger clone is one nucleotide away, so this likely arose from a read error. The sample has other DNA sequences that encode this CDR3 too. The J gene has no call, while the V gene is TRGV9. Per the germline V gene, CDR1 is GITISATS and CDR2 is ISYDGTV (reference sequence). This CDR3 contains 17 residues. This CDR3 reads CALWEVQGGLGKKIKVF. CDR3 coding DNA: TGTGCCTTGTGGGAGGTGCAAGGGGGGTTGGGCAAAAAAATTAAGGTATTT.

This clone was found many times. The protein that TCRdb holds for this DNA derives from a much larger clone and differs from the translated DNA at residue 4, which likely indicates a read error; the protein shown here is translated from the DNA. The gene calls are TRGV9 and TRGJ1 or TRGJ2. No J gene was available from TCRdb, and it was assigned here by a germline match of the DNA. Germline-derived CDR1 and CDR2 are GITISATS and ISYDGTV (reference sequence). The CDR3 consists of 13 residues. CDR3 nucleotide sequence: TGTGCCTTGCGGGAGGTTATTTATTATAAGAAACTCTTT. This sequence encodes CALREVIYYKKLF.

This clone occurred many times. The translation of this DNA and the TCRdb protein of a much larger clone differ at residue 5, probably owing to a read error; the protein shown here is translated from the DNA. The rearrangement joins TRGV9 to TRGJP. TCRdb offers no J gene call, so here the DNA was matched to germline to obtain one. The CDR3 is 17 residues long. Germline V CDR1 and CDR2: GITISATS, ISYDGTV (reference sequence). CDR3 in amino acids: CALWGVHGELGKKIKVF. CDR3 nucleotide sequence: TGTGCCTTGTGGGGGGTGCACGGAGAGTTGGGCAAAAAAATCAAGGTATTT.

Ten or more counts support this clone. The chain is built from TRGV2 and TRGJ1 or TRGJ2. TCRdb gives no J gene; it was assigned here by matching the DNA to germline. Germline V lookup: CDR1 EGSNGY, CDR2 YDSYNSKV. V shed 2 bases, J shed 1 base, and the junction held 5 bases outside the gene matches. This CDR3 spans 14 amino acids. The DNA of the CDR3 is TGTGCCACCTGGGACGCCACTAATTATTATAAGAAACTCTTT. Translated, it gives CATWDATNYYKKLF.

Details on this clone: TCRdb has a much larger clone's protein, which differs at residue 17 from the translation of this DNA, likely because of a read error; what is shown is the protein translated from the DNA. The chain carries TRGV9 and TRGJP. The DNA end favors TRGJP1, so the J call may be wrong. Germline values: CDR1 GITISATS, CDR2 ISYDGTV (reference sequence). The CDR3 consists of 18 residues. The CDR3 protein is CALWEVRRGELGKKIKIF. CDR3 in DNA: TGTGCCTTGTGGGAGGTGCGGAGAGGAGAGTTGGGCAAAAAAATCAAGATATTT.

This clone was detected ten times or more. The protein TCRdb gives is from a much larger clone and does not agree with this DNA's translation at residue 10, likely a read error; the protein shown here comes from the DNA. This chain connects TRGV3 to TRGJ1 or TRGJ2. In germline, CDR1 is VTNTFY, CDR2 YDVSTARD (reference sequence). The CDR3 runs 13 residues. The CDR3 loop is CATWDYRYYRKLF. As DNA, the CDR3 is TGTGCCACCTGGGACTACAGGTATTATAGGAAACTCTTT.

This clone showed up just a few times. The likely explanation is a read error, given a far larger clone one base away. Within the sample, other DNA sequences also encode this same CDR3. The chain couples TRGV3 to TRGJ1 or TRGJ2. The CDR3 covers 13 residues. Germline CDR1 VTNTFY, CDR2 YDVSTARD (reference sequence). CDR3: CATWDRLLRAKLF. The DNA of the CDR3 is TGCGCCACCTGGGACAGGCTATTGCGGGCGAAACTCTTT.

This clone was seen only a few times. TCRdb has a much larger clone's protein, which differs at residues 7 and 15 from the translation of this DNA, likely because of a read error; what is shown is the protein translated from the DNA. The chain joins TRGV9 to TRGJP. The CDR3 consists of 17 residues. Germline V gene data show CDR1 as GITISATS and CDR2 as ISYDGTV (reference sequence). The DNA of the CDR3 is TGTGCCTTGTGGGAGGTGCCCCCAGAGTTGGGCAAAAAAATCATGGTATTT. It yields the protein CALWEVPPELGKKIMVF.

This clone was seen more than once but under ten times. A much larger clonotype is one base distant, so this may be a read error. No J gene call was made, and the V gene is TRGV4. CDR3 length equals 17 residues. Germline V lookup: CDR1 EGSTGY, CDR2 YDSYTSSV. DNA for the CDR3: TGTGCCACCTGGGTGCCACCGAGATATACCACTGGTTGGTTCAAGATATTC. It is translated as CATWVPPRYTTGWFKIF.

This clone was seen repeatedly, ten times or more. The protein that TCRdb holds for this DNA derives from a much larger clone and differs from the translated DNA at residue 11, which likely indicates a read error; the protein shown here is translated from the DNA. No call exists for the J gene, whereas the V gene is TRGV8. CDR3 size: 13 residues. The germline V gene encodes CDR1 VENAVY and CDR2 YDSYNSRV. The CDR3 loop is CATWDLGYYKELF. The CDR3 coding sequence is TGTGCCACCTGGGATTTAGGGTATTATAAGGAACTCTTT.

Ten or more counts support this clone. Only one base separates this from a far larger clonotype, so it likely reflects a read error. At the DNA level, this CDR3 is encoded by other sequences in the same sample as well. The chain couples TRGV9 to TRGJP2. Germline CDR1 GITISATS, CDR2 ISYDGTV (reference sequence). The CDR3 runs to 15 residues. Here the CDR3 reads CALWEPVGSDWIKTF. The CDR3, as DNA: TGTGCCTTGTGGGAGCCGGTCGGTAGTGATTGGATCAAGACATTT.

This clone was seen more than once but under ten times. The likely explanation is a read error, given a far larger clone one base away. The identical CDR3 is also encoded by other nucleotide sequences in the sample. The V gene was identified as TRGV8, while no J gene was called. CDR1 is VENAVY, CDR2 YDSYNSRV, per germline. The length of the CDR3 is 15 residues. In nucleotides, the CDR3 is TGTGCCACCTGGGATAGTAACCAGAATTATTATAAGAAACTCTTC. Translating it yields CATWDSNQNYYKKLF.

This clone was counted a few times. TCRdb records a much larger clone's protein for this DNA, with a difference at residue 5 that likely arises from a read error; the protein given is the translation of the DNA. In DNA form, the CDR3 reads TGTGCCTTGTGGGGACCGAATGGTTATAAGAAACTCTTT. This gives the protein CALWGPNGYKKLF. The chain employs TRGV9 and TRGJ1 or TRGJ2. The J gene, not given by TCRdb, was assigned here from a germline match of the nucleotide sequence. The CDR3 is made up of 13 amino acids. Germline trimming cut 5 bases from V and 6 bases from J; bases unmatched to any gene: 10. Germline CDR1 reads GITISATS; CDR2 reads ISYDGTV (reference sequence).

This clone was counted at least ten times. The rearrangement uses TRGV9 and TRGJP. V lost 3 bases and J lost 5; bases outside the gene matches: 4. Germline V lookup: CDR1 GITISATS, CDR2 ISYDGTV (reference sequence). The CDR3 sequence is 16 residues long. CDR3: CALWETKELGKKIKVF. The DNA of the CDR3 is TGTGCCTTGTGGGAGACCAAAGAGTTGGGCAAAAAAATCAAGGTATTT.

A remark on this clone: The amino acid sequence in TCRdb belongs to a much larger clone and departs from this DNA's translation at residue 10, likely a sequencing read error; the sequence shown is translated from the DNA. V and J are TRGV9 and TRGJ1 or TRGJ2. The J gene, absent from TCRdb, was called here by matching the DNA to germline. This CDR3 is 13 amino acids long. In germline, CDR1 is GITISATS, CDR2 ISYDGTV (reference sequence). CDR3 DNA: TGTGCCTTGTGGGAGGCAACACATTATAGGAAACTCTTT. Its translation is CALWEATHYRKLF.

A few counts support this clone. For this DNA, TCRdb reports the protein of a much larger clone, which diverges at residue 6, most likely from a read error; the protein presented here is translated directly from the DNA. The CDR3 DNA is TGTGCCTTGTGGGAGGCGCTCGGTTATAAGAAACTCTTT. It specifies CALWEALGYKKLF. The chain joins TRGV9 to TRGJ1 or TRGJ2. TCRdb lists no J gene, so it was determined here by aligning the DNA to germline. V shed 2 bases and J 6 bases; nucleotides not matched to a gene: 7. The length of the CDR3 is 13 residues. CDR1 is GITISATS and CDR2 is ISYDGTV in the germline V gene (reference sequence).

This clone showed up just a few times. Translating this DNA gives a protein that differs at residue 10 from the TCRdb one, which belongs to a much larger clone; a read error is likely, and the protein shown is this translation. This chain joins TRGV3 and TRGJ1 or TRGJ2. Germline V CDR1 and CDR2: VTNTFY, YDVSTARD (reference sequence). This CDR3 region has 14 residues. The CDR3 DNA is TGTGCCACCTGGGACAGGAGGGCCTATTGTAAGAAACTCTTT. It is translated as CATWDRRAYCKKLF.

This clone was detected ten times or more. A far larger clone is off by one base, so a read error is likely. The same CDR3 also results from other DNA sequences found in this sample. The chain joins TRGV9 to TRGJP. The J gene, left out of TCRdb, was set here by checking the DNA against germline. In germline, CDR1 is GITISATS, CDR2 ISYDGTV (reference sequence). CDR3 length equals 15 residues. The CDR3 DNA reads TGTGCCTTGTGGTCTCAAGAGTTAGGCAAAAAAATCAAGGTATTT. Protein: CALWSQELGKKIKVF.

This clone was picked up a small number of times. TCRdb attributes to this sequence the protein of a much larger clone, which differs from the DNA translation at residue 2; a read error is likely, and the protein displayed is translated from the DNA. The genes are TRGV9 and TRGJ1 or TRGJ2. The J gene was not available in TCRdb and was assigned here by matching the DNA to germline segments. The CDR3 spans 17 residues. The V gene's germline CDR1 is GITISATS and CDR2 ISYDGTV (reference sequence). Written as DNA, the CDR3 is TGTACCTTGTGGGAGGTGTCAAAATCGATGAATTATTATAAGAAACTCTTT. It codes for CTLWEVSKSMNYYKKLF.

Ten or more counts support this clone. TCRdb assigns this DNA the protein of a much larger clone, which departs from its translation at residue 8; this likely reflects a read error, and the protein shown comes from translating the DNA. V gene TRGV4 combines with J gene TRGJ1 or TRGJ2. TCRdb does not report a J gene; here it was assigned by matching the DNA to germline references. The V gene end was trimmed by 5 bases and the J gene end by 7 bases; junction bases not matched to a gene: 14. CDR3 length equals 14 residues. The V gene's germline CDR1 is EGSTGY and CDR2 YDSYTSSV. The CDR3 region has the DNA TGTGCCACCTGGGCCCCGGTCAGAGGCTATAAGAAACTCTTT. Amino acid sequence: CATWAPVRGYKKLF.

This clone was counted at least ten times. TCRdb records a much larger clone's protein for this DNA, with a difference at residue 9 that likely arises from a read error; the protein given is the translation of the DNA. The chain is built from TRGV9 and TRGJ1 or TRGJ2. This CDR3 is 14 amino acids long. The germline V gene encodes CDR1 GITISATS and CDR2 ISYDGTV (reference sequence). Here the CDR3 DNA reads TGTGCCTTGTGGGAGGGAAAAAATTGTTATAAGAAACTCTTT. Translating it yields CALWEGKNCYKKLF.

This clone has ten or more counts. The amino acid sequence in TCRdb belongs to a much larger clone and departs from this DNA's translation at residue 4, likely a sequencing read error; the sequence shown is translated from the DNA. The chain couples TRGV9 to TRGJ1 or TRGJ2. Losses at the gene ends were 9 bases for V and 10 bases for J; bases not matched to a gene: 15. The CDR3 totals 12 residues. CDR1 GITISATS and CDR2 ISYDGTV come from the germline V gene (reference sequence). CDR3 loop: CALRTLLGKKLF. For the CDR3, the DNA is TGTGCCTTGCGGACCCTTTTGGGCAAGAAACTCTTT.

This clone appeared many times. The chain has TRGV3 and TRGJP1. Germline V gene sequence: CDR1 VTNTFY, CDR2 YDVSTARD (reference sequence). J lost 1 base, V lost 0 bases, and 5 bases had no gene match. The CDR3 extends over 16 amino acids. CDR3: CATWDRPGTTGWFKIF. The CDR3 DNA reads TGTGCCACCTGGGACAGGCCCGGTACCACTGGTTGGTTCAAGATATTT.

This clone was counted ten times or more. V usage is TRGV2 and J usage is TRGJ1 or TRGJ2. The CDR3 totals 13 residues. V shed 2 bases and J 12 bases; nucleotides not matched to a gene: 13. Germline V lookup: CDR1 EGSNGY, CDR2 YDSYNSKV. CDR3 nucleotide sequence: TGTGCCACCTGGGACGCCGGGGGGAAAGTGAAACTCTTT. Amino acids: CATWDAGGKVKLF.

This clone was counted a few times. A far more abundant clone sits one base away, making this likely a read error. The chain uses TRGV3 and TRGJ1 or TRGJ2. This CDR3 spans 14 amino acids. CDR1 and CDR2 (germline): VTNTFY, YDVSTARD (reference sequence). V was clipped by 0 bases and J by 7 bases; unmatched bases: 9. CDR3 in amino acids: CATWDRRYYYKKLF. The CDR3 DNA follows: TGTGCCACCTGGGACAGGCGATACTACTATAAGAAACTCTTT.